The T cell receptor beta chain under discussion was sequenced for a study of neurological immune-mediated disorders. TCRdb reprocessed the 5' RACE reads with MiXCR, giving one entry per CDR3 protein. The sample consists of 65,000 to 80,000 distinct CDR3 sequences, roughly 17% of them appearing once. Trimming took 1 base from V and 5 from J; bases not matched to a gene: 5. This CDR3 comprises 15 residues. The germline gives CDR1 SGHTA, CDR2 FQGNSA. This clonotype was observed at least ten times. The origin of this receptor is a woman aged 35 to 49 in good health. V is TRBV7-2 and J is TRBJ2-1; TRBD2 agrees at 7 bases. The sequenced material came from PBMCs. The CDR3 nucleotides are TGTGCCAGCAGCTTAGTGGGGGGGTATAACAATGAGCAGTTCTTC. This translates into CASSLVGGYNNEQFF.